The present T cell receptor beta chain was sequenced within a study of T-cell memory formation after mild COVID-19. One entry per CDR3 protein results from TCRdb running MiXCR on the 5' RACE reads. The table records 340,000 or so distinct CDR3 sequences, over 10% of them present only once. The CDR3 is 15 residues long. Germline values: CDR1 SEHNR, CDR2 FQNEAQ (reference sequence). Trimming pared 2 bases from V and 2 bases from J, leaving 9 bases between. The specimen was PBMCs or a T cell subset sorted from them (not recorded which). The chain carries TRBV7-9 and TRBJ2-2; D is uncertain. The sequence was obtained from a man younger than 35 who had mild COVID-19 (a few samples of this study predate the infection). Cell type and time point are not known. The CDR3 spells CASSLLPINTGELFF. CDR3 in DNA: TGTGCCAGCAGCTTACTGCCAATAAACACCGGGGAGCTGTTTTTT.